The TCR beta chain described here comes from a study of T-cell reconstitution after alpha-beta-depleted transplantation in children. This clonotype was recorded at least ten times. The germline gives CDR1 SEHNR, CDR2 FQNEAQ (reference sequence). V lost 1 base, J lost 6 bases, and 9 bases lay in between. The CDR3 is 14 amino acids. Unique molecular identifiers were incorporated during preparation of the TCRbeta library. TCRdb independently ran MiXCR on the PCR reads; one entry per CDR3 protein. The sample consists of a few hundred thousand distinct CDR3 sequences, approximately 10% of them appearing once.

This sample comprised PBMCs from the stem cell graft donor, obtained from the stem cell graft. The rearrangement uses TRBV7-9 and TRBJ1-4; tentatively, D is TRBD1 (6 bases). The sequence was obtained from a human donor who donated a stem cell graft to a child with acute lymphoblastic leukemia. CDR3 sequence (DNA): TGTGCCAGCAGCTTAGGACAGGCCGATGAAAAACTGTTTTTT. This translates into CASSLGQADEKLFF. Combining the CDR3 with reference TRBV7-9 and TRBJ1-4 gives the whole variable domain DTGVSQNPRHKITKRGQNVTFRCDPISEHNRLYWYRQTLGQGPEFLTYFQNEAQLEKSRLLSDRFSAERPKGSFSTLEIQRTEQGDSAMYLCASSLGQADEKLFFGSGTQLSVL.